This T cell receptor (beta chain) stems from a study of T cell responses to AZD1222 COVID-19 vaccine. Points from the study as a whole: Variant regions that are unmutated are reportedly the target of nearly half of spike-specific TCRs. The repertoires were collected only after the peak T cell response. The study found Spike-specific TCR breadth and depth rose after two AZD1222 doses. The donor group comprised mostly white British people and more females; the analysis possibly underestimated clonal diversity.

As for this clone: Its antigen remains unidentified.

Measured with immunoSEQ multiplex PCR; TCRdb has only the in-frame clones, and not every one. The sample carries approximately 100,000 clones, roughly nine tenths recorded once. Sequencing was performed on peripheral blood, taken on day 0 of AZD1222 vaccination. This TCR came from an adult in good health.

The CDR3 spells CASSRTSDNSPLHF. The CDR3 DNA is TGTGCCAGCAGTCGGACTAGCGATAATTCACCCCTCCACTTT. The chain links TRBV28 to TRBJ1-6; D is uncertain. The length of the CDR3 is 14 residues. Per germline, CDR1 MDHEN and CDR2 SYDVKM. V was shortened by 5 bases and J by 5 bases, with 10 bases between the two germline ends. The full variable domain, rest sourced from reference TRBV28 and TRBJ1-6, is DVKVTQSSRYLVKRTGEKVFLECVQDMDHENMFWYRQDPGLGLRLIYFSYDVKMKEKGDIPEGYSVSREKKERFSLILESASTNQTSMYLCASSRTSDNSPLHFGNGTRLTVT.